Listed here are 21 T cell receptor beta chains from one sample, sequenced in a study of monozygotic twins with cystic fibrosis. Sequencing used immunoSEQ multiplex PCR; TCRdb keeps in-frame clones, though not all of them. There are 25,000 to 35,000 clones in the sample; about 82% occur only once, and approximately 0.93% lies in the top ten. Sequencing input: blood. All receptors derive from a girl aged 2-15 years with cystic fibrosis.

This chain uses TRBV4-1 with TRBJ1-1; D possibly corresponds to TRBD1 (5 bases). The CDR3 has 16 amino acids. The V end was cut by 6 bases, the J end by 5 bases, with 22 bases between. Germline CDR1 and CDR2: MGHRA and YSYEKL. The CDR3 nucleotides read TGCGCCAGCAGGACCTTACTACAGAGGGGCCGAACTGAAGCTTTCTTT. Protein sequence: CASRTLLQRGRTEAFF.

This rearrangement joins TRBV7-8 to TRBJ2-4; D is perhaps TRBD1 or TRBD2 (6 bases each). The germline V gene encodes CDR1 SGHVS and CDR2 FQNEAQ. The CDR3 has 14 residues. The V gene lost 5 bases and the J gene lost 6 bases, with 14 bases spanning the gap. The CDR3 is CASSPRGGSNIQYF. In DNA form, the CDR3 reads TGTGCCAGCAGCCCCAGGGGAGGTTCAAACATTCAGTACTTC. Using reference TRBV7-8 and TRBJ2-4 for the parts outside the CDR3, the full variable domain is GAGVSQSPRYKVAKRGQDVALRCDPISGHVSLFWYQQALGQGPEFLTYFQNEAQLDKSGLPSDRFFAERPEGSVSTLKIQRTQQEDSAVYLCASSPRGGSNIQYFGAGTRLSVL.

The chain uses TRBV19 and TRBJ2-3, with 7 bases fitting TRBD2. The V and J ends lost 5 bases and 2 bases, in that order; junction bases with no gene match: 16. Germline CDR1 LNHDA, CDR2 SQIVND (reference sequence). The CDR3 contains 18 residues. The CDR3 reads CASSARPQGGTFTDTQYF. The CDR3 DNA reads as TGTGCCAGTAGTGCTAGGCCCCAGGGAGGGACCTTCACAGATACGCAGTATTTT.

J is TRBJ1-6 and V is TRBV5-6; D might be TRBD1 (5 bases). The CDR3 totals 15 residues. Germline V lookup: CDR1 SGHDT, CDR2 YYEEEE. Trimming took off 4 bases at V and 9 bases at J, with 17 bases between the two ends. The chain's CDR3 is CASSHTREEGSPLHF. DNA of the CDR3: TGTGCCAGCAGCCATACCAGGGAAGAGGGTTCACCCCTCCACTTT.

The CDR3 protein is CASSLNEGAYGYTF. CDR3 nucleotides: TGCGCCAGCAGCTTGAACGAGGGGGCCTATGGCTACACCTTC. The chain combines TRBV5-1 with TRBJ1-2; 7 nucleotides agree with TRBD1. Germline assignment: CDR1 SGHRS and CDR2 YFSETQ. V trimming: 1 base; J trimming: 4 bases; junction bases outside the gene matches: 4. This CDR3 is 14 amino acids long. Based on the CDR3 plus reference TRBV5-1 and TRBJ1-2, the full variable domain is KAGVTQTPRYLIKTRGQQVTLSCSPISGHRSVSWYQQTPGQGLQFLFEYFSETQRNKGNFPGRFSGRQFSNSRSEMNVSTLELGDSALYLCASSLNEGAYGYTFGSGTRLTVV.

This chain uses TRBV2 with TRBJ2-1; 8 bases map to TRBD2. The germline V gene encodes CDR1 SNHLY and CDR2 FYNNEI. Trimming removed 7 bases from V and 7 bases from J; junction bases left unmatched: 12. This CDR3 contains 15 residues. The CDR3 here is CASNFGGSGRNEQFF. In DNA, the CDR3 is TGTGCCAGCAACTTCGGCGGGAGCGGGAGAAATGAGCAGTTCTTC.

The chain links TRBV6-5 to TRBJ1-5, with a weak D call TRBD1 (5 bases). Germline assignment: CDR1 MNHEY and CDR2 SVGAGI. There are 15 residues in the CDR3. The ends were cut back, 6 bases at V and 0 bases at J, with 12 bases in the middle. CDR3 sequence (DNA): TGTGCCAGCAGAGACCGGGGGGTTAGCAATCAGCCCCAGCATTTT. Translated: CASRDRGVSNQPQHF.

The sample holds one count of this clone. The CDR3 sequence is CASSWRMNTEAFF. CDR3 DNA: TGTGCCAGTAGTTGGCGAATGAACACTGAAGCTTTCTTT. V and J are TRBV19 and TRBJ1-1; D not certain. The CDR3 loop spans 13 amino acids. CDR1 and CDR2 (germline): LNHDA, SQIVND (reference sequence). V was trimmed by 5 bases and J by 0 bases, leaving 7 bases between them. The complete variable domain, with remaining parts taken from reference TRBV19 and TRBJ1-1, reads DGGITQSPKYLFRKEGQNVTLSCEQNLNHDAMYWYRQDPGQGLRLIYYSQIVNDFQKGDIAEGYSVSREKKESFPLTVTSAQKNPTAFYLCASSWRMNTEAFFGQGTRLTVV.

Comment on this clone: At one end the junction does not follow the germline gene, possibly because of a read error. The CDR3 sequence is CASSLAAKGEQYF. The DNA for the CDR3 is TGTGCCAGCAGCCTAGCGGCAAAAGGGGAGCAGTACTTC. This rearrangement joins TRBV7-9 to TRBJ2-7, with 7 positions matching TRBD2. Germline V gives CDR1 SEHNR, CDR2 FQNEAQ (reference sequence). This CDR3 has 13 amino acids.

This sequence joins TRBV19 and TRBJ2-1; TRBD2 matches at 11 bases. Germline V gene data show CDR1 as LNHDA and CDR2 as SQIVND (reference sequence). The CDR3 sequence is 18 residues long. J lost 7 bases, V lost 4 bases, and 15 bases had no gene match. CDR3 in amino acids: CASSNRIGTSGPGNEQFF. DNA for the CDR3: TGTGCCAGTAGTAACCGAATAGGGACTAGCGGACCTGGGAATGAGCAGTTCTTC. Drawing the rest from reference TRBV19 and TRBJ2-1, the complete variable domain is DGGITQSPKYLFRKEGQNVTLSCEQNLNHDAMYWYRQDPGQGLRLIYYSQIVNDFQKGDIAEGYSVSREKKESFPLTVTSAQKNPTAFYLCASSNRIGTSGPGNEQFFGPGTRLTVL.

The chain has TRBV6-4 and TRBJ2-3, with a weak D call TRBD2 (6 bases). CDR1 and CDR2 from the germline V gene are MRHNA and SNTAGT. Trimming took 6 bases from V and 4 from J, leaving 14 bases between them. CDR3 length equals 14 residues. CDR3 residues: CASSVSGPADTQYF. In DNA, the CDR3 is TGTGCCAGCAGCGTTAGCGGTCCGGCAGATACGCAGTATTTT.

The chain carries TRBV6-6 and TRBJ1-1; D gene unclear. Germline V gene lookup returns CDR1 MNHNY and CDR2 SVGAGI (reference sequence). V was trimmed by 2 bases and J by 4 bases, leaving 14 bases between them. CDR3 length: 15 amino acids. CDR3 protein: CASSYGRGLLTEAFF. CDR3 nucleotide sequence: TGTGCCAGCAGTTACGGACGGGGTTTACTCACTGAAGCTTTCTTT.

This chain connects TRBV27 to TRBJ1-1; a weak D match, TRBD1 (5 bases). V gave up 7 bases and J gave up 10 bases, with 28 bases separating them. This CDR3 comprises 16 residues. CDR1 and CDR2 (germline): MNHEY, SMNVEV (reference sequence). DNA for the CDR3: TGTGCCAGCATTGCCAGCTCTCAGGGAGTGGGAGTTACAGCTTTCTTT. Its protein is CASIASSQGVGVTAFF.

The chain recombines TRBV19 with TRBJ1-2; D not resolved. The CDR3 has 14 amino acids. Looked up from germline, CDR1 is LNHDA and CDR2 is SQIVND (reference sequence). Trimming cost V 3 bases and J 0 bases, with 8 bases left between them. The CDR3 DNA reads TGTGCCAGTAGTATCGTATCAGCTAACTATGGCTACACCTTC. It codes for CASSIVSANYGYTF.

This rearrangement joins TRBV9 to TRBJ2-1; perhaps TRBD2 as D (5 bases). The CDR3 consists of 16 residues. CDR1 and CDR2 (germline): SGDLS, YYNGEE. V lost 2 bases, J lost 0 bases, and 12 bases lay in between. The CDR3 DNA sequence: TGTGCCAGCAGCGTCCGTGCTAGCCTCTCCTACAATGAGCAGTTCTTC. The encoded protein is CASSVRASLSYNEQFF.

This clone occurred a few times. The V and J genes are TRBV29-1 and TRBJ2-3; D is perhaps TRBD1 (5 bases). The CDR3 totals 13 residues. From germline, CDR1 is SQVTM and CDR2 ANQGSEA. Between the trimmed V and J ends, which lost 4 bases and 2 bases, there was a span of 10 bases. CDR3 region: CSVGYRITDTQYF. The CDR3 region has the DNA TGCAGCGTTGGGTACAGGATCACAGATACGCAGTATTTT.

CDR3 nucleotides: TGTGCCAGCAACTATCCGGGACAGGGGGTCTATGGCTACACCTTC. Amino acids: CASNYPGQGVYGYTF. The rearrangement uses TRBV6-1 and TRBJ1-2; 11 positions match TRBD1. Germline assignment: CDR1 MNHNS and CDR2 SASEGT. Unmatched junction bases numbered 8, after V lost 7 bases and J lost 4 bases. The CDR3 is made up of 15 amino acids.

This clone was detected once. The chain combines TRBV30 with TRBJ2-3; D may match TRBD1 or TRBD2 (5 bases each). The CDR3 sequence is 13 residues long. Deletions cut 0 bases from V and 2 bases from J, with 6 bases between. Germline V lookup: CDR1 GTSNPN, CDR2 SVGIG (reference sequence). The CDR3 region is CAWSVGATDTQYF. In DNA form, the CDR3 reads TGTGCCTGGAGTGTCGGGGCCACAGATACGCAGTATTTT.

The chain has TRBV10-3 and TRBJ1-4; a weak D match, TRBD1 (5 bases). Trimming removed 5 bases at V and 5 bases at J, with 12 bases between. The CDR3 spans 14 residues. In germline, CDR1 is ENHRY, CDR2 SYGVKD. CDR3 DNA: TGTGCCATCAGTCGACAGATCATCAATGAAAAACTGTTTTTT. It is translated as CAISRQIINEKLFF.

This clone was observed a few times. J is TRBJ1-5 and V is TRBV2; D possibly corresponds to TRBD1 (6 bases). Germline values: CDR1 SNHLY, CDR2 FYNNEI. V lost 2 bases and J 4 bases, leaving 9 bases between the germline ends. CDR3 length: 14 residues. CDR3 DNA: TGTGCCAGCAGTGAACGGACAGAGAATCAGCCCCAGCATTTT. This sequence encodes CASSERTENQPQHF.

This rearrangement joins TRBV5-1 to TRBJ1-1; a weak D match, TRBD1 (6 bases). The CDR3 length is 14 residues. Germline V lookup: CDR1 SGHRS, CDR2 YFSETQ. Trimming removed 3 bases from V and 2 bases from J, with 11 bases in between. Written as DNA, the CDR3 is TGCGCCAGCAGCTGGACAGTTCAAAACACTGAAGCTTTCTTT. This encodes CASSWTVQNTEAFF.